These 27 T cell receptor beta chains originate from one sample sequenced in a study of neoadjuvant anti-PD-1 for oral cavity cancer. Here immunoSEQ multiplex PCR was the method, and the copy in TCRdb shows in-frame clones only, minus some. This sample has about 6,000 clones; roughly 56% occur once, and the top ten carry around 8.8%. Sequencing used tumor tissue, obtained before nivolumab (anti-PD-1) treatment. The source is a person between 35 and 79 years old with oral cavity squamous cell carcinoma.

The chain uses TRBV5-1 and TRBJ2-6; the D gene is possibly TRBD1 (6 bases). This CDR3 spans 18 amino acids. CDR1 and CDR2 from the germline V gene are SGHRS and YFSETQ. The V end lost 4 bases, the J end lost 5 bases, and 22 bases lay between the germline ends. As DNA, the CDR3 is TGCGCCAGCAGCCCTGATGGGACCGAACAGGGTTGGGCCAACGTCCTGACTTTC. As protein: CASSPDGTEQGWANVLTF.

The rearrangement joins TRBV11-2 to TRBJ2-7; the match to TRBD1 covers 7 bases. CDR3 size: 15 residues. V lost 5 bases to trimming and J lost 0 bases; unmatched junction nucleotides: 7. CDR1 is SGHAT, CDR2 FQNNGV, per germline. CDR3 in amino acids: CASSRGQANSYEQYF. The CDR3 bases are TGTGCCAGCAGCCGCGGACAGGCCAACTCCTACGAGCAGTACTTC.

The V and J genes are TRBV7-6 and TRBJ2-2, with TRBD2 matching 16 bases. Trimming removed 3 bases from V and 0 bases from J; junction bases left unmatched: 13. Germline V gives CDR1 SGHVS, CDR2 FNYEAQ. CDR3 length: 22 residues. CDR3 sequence reads: CASSFRSRHGTSGRANTGELFF. CDR3 nucleotide sequence: TGTGCCAGCAGCTTTAGATCTCGACACGGGACTAGCGGGAGGGCGAACACCGGGGAGCTGTTTTTT.

The table lists this clone with a count of one. This sequence joins TRBV29-1 and TRBJ2-5; D may be TRBD2 (6 bases). V was clipped by 5 bases and J by 2 bases, with 12 bases between them. CDR3 length: 13 amino acids. Germline V CDR1 and CDR2: SQVTM, ANQGSEA. The CDR3 DNA reads as TGCAGCGTTAACCGGGAGATACAAGAGACCCAGTACTTC. It yields the protein CSVNREIQETQYF.

The chain couples TRBV19 to TRBJ2-3, with D possibly matching TRBD1 (5 bases). The V and J ends lost 7 bases and 0 bases respectively, with 14 bases between them. The CDR3 covers 15 residues. Looked up from germline, CDR1 is LNHDA and CDR2 is SQIVND (reference sequence). The CDR3 DNA reads TGTGCCAGTATGGGAAGACAGAGGAGCACAGATACGCAGTATTTT. Protein sequence: CASMGRQRSTDTQYF. The variable domain in full, completed from reference TRBV19 and TRBJ2-3, reads DGGITQSPKYLFRKEGQNVTLSCEQNLNHDAMYWYRQDPGQGLRLIYYSQIVNDFQKGDIAEGYSVSREKKESFPLTVTSAQKNPTAFYLCASMGRQRSTDTQYFGPGTRLTVL.

CDR3 in DNA: TGTGCCAGTGGACTAGCGGGAGTGATCGGGGAGCTGTTTTTT. Protein: CASGLAGVIGELFF. This rearrangement joins TRBV27 to TRBJ2-2, with 13 bases lining up with TRBD2. Unmatched junction bases numbered 5, after V lost 9 bases and J lost 7 bases. Germline assignment: CDR1 MNHEY and CDR2 SMNVEV (reference sequence). The CDR3 is made up of 14 amino acids.

In this sample, this clone turned up a few times. This chain connects TRBV5-5 to TRBJ2-2, with D perhaps assigned TRBD1 or TRBD2 (5 bases each). The V and J ends lost 4 bases and 3 bases respectively, with 16 bases between them. Germline CDR1 reads SGHKS; CDR2 reads YYEKEE (reference sequence). The CDR3 consists of 16 residues. CDR3 sequence: CASSNRDGGYTGELFF. The CDR3 DNA is TGTGCCAGCAGCAACCGGGACGGAGGTTACACCGGGGAGCTGTTTTTT.

The rearrangement uses TRBV5-4 and TRBJ1-4; 8 bases are a match to TRBD1. Germline V gives CDR1 SGHNT, CDR2 YYREEE (reference sequence). The CDR3 is made up of 15 amino acids. Trimming cost V 5 bases and J 3 bases; bases outside gene matches: 6. This CDR3 reads CASSRGQGSNEKLFF. In DNA form, the CDR3 reads TGTGCCAGCAGTCGCGGACAGGGATCTAATGAAAAACTGTTTTTT. The full variable domain, rest sourced from reference TRBV5-4 and TRBJ1-4, is ETGVTQSPTHLIKTRGQQVTLRCSSQSGHNTVSWYQQALGQGPQFIFQYYREEENGRGNFPPRFSGLQFPNYSSELNVNALELDDSALYLCASSRGQGSNEKLFFGSGTQLSVL.

The V and J genes are TRBV19 and TRBJ2-1, with 8 positions matching TRBD1. With V trimmed by 9 bases and J by 4 bases, 2 bases remained unmatched. In germline, CDR1 is LNHDA, CDR2 SQIVND (reference sequence). The CDR3 runs 12 residues. The CDR3 DNA reads TGTGCCAGCGGACAGGGATACAATGAGCAGTTCTTC. Translating gives CASGQGYNEQFF.

This chain uses TRBV9 with TRBJ1-4, with 7 bases matching TRBD1. Germline V gene lookup returns CDR1 SGDLS and CDR2 YYNGEE. The CDR3 runs to 15 residues. J was trimmed by 0 bases and V by 3 bases; bases with no gene match: 2. CDR3 nucleotide sequence: TGTGCCAGCAGCGCCCAGGGGGCAACTAATGAAAAACTGTTTTTT. Translated: CASSAQGATNEKLFF. The full variable domain, completed using reference TRBV9 and TRBJ1-4, is DSGVTQTPKHLITATGQRVTLRCSPRSGDLSVYWYQQSLDQGLQFLIQYYNGEERAKGNILERFSAQQFPDLHSELNLSSLELGDSALYFCASSAQGATNEKLFFGSGTQLSVL.

The chain carries TRBV7-9 and TRBJ1-1, with a possible D match to TRBD1 (5 bases). The CDR3 has 13 amino acids. V gave up 5 bases and J gave up 4 bases, with 11 bases separating them. The germline V gene has CDR1 SEHNR and CDR2 FQNEAQ (reference sequence). The CDR3 here is CASSTQGATEAFF. The CDR3 DNA sequence: TGTGCCAGCAGCACCCAGGGCGCCACTGAAGCTTTCTTT.

This chain uses TRBV7-6 with TRBJ2-7; no clear D. CDR1 is SGHVS, CDR2 FNYEAQ, per germline. This CDR3 has 15 amino acids. With 1 base removed from V and 3 bases from J, the gap between germline ends came to 13 bases. CDR3 in DNA: TGTGCCAGCAGCTTAGATGTGAGTTTTGGCTACGAGCAGTACTTC. Protein: CASSLDVSFGYEQYF.

This rearrangement joins TRBV30 to TRBJ2-5; D may correspond to TRBD1 or TRBD2 (6 bases each). The CDR3 consists of 14 residues. Germline CDR1 reads GTSNPN; CDR2 reads SVGIG (reference sequence). The V gene lost 3 bases and the J gene lost 6 bases, with 17 bases spanning the gap. The CDR3 sequence: CAWSPNGGRQTQYF. As DNA, the CDR3 is TGTGCCTGGAGCCCAAACGGGGGCCGGCAGACCCAGTACTTC.

This clone was detected a few times. The V gene is TRBV19, the J gene TRBJ1-2, with D uncertain. The CDR3 loop spans 12 amino acids. The germline V and J ends were trimmed by 4 bases and 2 bases, with 5 bases remaining between them. Germline assignment: CDR1 LNHDA and CDR2 SQIVND (reference sequence). The CDR3 loop reads CASSTINYGYTF. The CDR3 DNA is TGTGCCAGTAGTACGATCAACTATGGCTACACCTTC.

This sequence joins TRBV12-5 and TRBJ1-1; D unclear. The CDR3 is 14 residues long. V was shortened by 0 bases and J by 4 bases, with 9 bases between the two germline ends. Per germline, CDR1 LGHNT and CDR2 FRNRAP. The CDR3 loop is CASGLVEFGTEAFF. As DNA, the CDR3 is TGTGCTAGTGGTTTGGTAGAGTTCGGCACTGAAGCTTTCTTT.

The J gene is TRBJ1-4, the V gene TRBV5-1; D is unclear. V lost 2 bases to trimming and J lost 5 bases, with 10 bases between them. Germline V lookup: CDR1 SGHRS, CDR2 YFSETQ. The CDR3 contains 14 residues. Here the CDR3 DNA reads TGCGCCAGCAGCTTCAAGGAAGAGAATGAAAAACTGTTTTTT. Protein product: CASSFKEENEKLFF.

This clone came up once. The chain is built from TRBV9 and TRBJ2-1; 7 bases align to TRBD2. Trimming removed 0 bases from V and 8 bases from J; junction bases left unmatched: 11. The CDR3 runs to 16 residues. Germline loops: CDR1 SGDLS, CDR2 YYNGEE. Written as DNA, the CDR3 is TGTGCCAGCAGCGTAGGTGGGACTAACCCGTTCTATGAGCAGTTCTTC. It translates to CASSVGGTNPFYEQFF.

The chain carries TRBV5-5 and TRBJ2-4; 9 bases line up with TRBD2. Germline CDR1 and CDR2: SGHKS and YYEKEE (reference sequence). This CDR3 comprises 16 residues. With 0 bases clipped from V and 7 bases from J, the junction kept 8 bases outside the gene matches. The CDR3 region has the DNA TGTGCCAGCAGCTTGGCCAGTGCGGGGGGGCTGAACATTCAGTACTTC. It encodes CASSLASAGGLNIQYF.

The V and J genes are TRBV12-5 and TRBJ1-1; D not certain. There are 15 residues in the CDR3. Looked up from germline, CDR1 is LGHNT and CDR2 is FRNRAP. V lost 0 bases, J lost 1 base, and 9 bases lay in between. Here the CDR3 reads CASGLVPAGNTEAFF. The DNA for the CDR3 is TGTGCTAGTGGTTTGGTACCGGCAGGGAACACTGAAGCTTTCTTT.

The count of this clone is one. V usage is TRBV30 and J usage is TRBJ1-4; D possibly corresponds to TRBD1 (5 bases). Germline V lookup: CDR1 GTSNPN, CDR2 SVGIG (reference sequence). This CDR3 is 16 amino acids long. Trimming stripped 2 bases from V and 5 bases from J, with 18 bases between. The CDR3 DNA follows: TGTGCCTGGAGTTCGGGGTTTGAGGGGTTGAATGAAAAACTGTTTTTT. This gives the protein CAWSSGFEGLNEKLFF. The full variable domain, in which reference TRBV30 and TRBJ1-4 provide the parts outside the CDR3, is SQTIHQWPATLVQPVGSPLSLECTVEGTSNPNLYWYRQAAGRGLQLLFYSVGIGQISSEVPQNLSASRPQDRQFILSSKKLLLSDSGFYLCAWSSGFEGLNEKLFFGSGTQLSVL.

This clone was counted only a few times. V is TRBV7-6 and J is TRBJ2-2, with D possibly matching TRBD2 (6 bases). The V end was cut by 6 bases, the J end by 0 bases, with 14 bases between. The CDR3 runs to 16 residues. Germline lookup yields CDR1 SGHVS and CDR2 FNYEAQ. CDR3 sequence reads: CASSPYGTANTGELFF. Written as DNA, the CDR3 is TGTGCCAGCAGTCCATACGGGACTGCGAACACCGGGGAGCTGTTTTTT.

This sequence joins TRBV11-2 and TRBJ2-3; 12 nucleotides align to TRBD2. The V segment lost 4 bases and the J segment 2 bases; nucleotides outside the gene matches: 4. CDR1 SGHAT and CDR2 FQNNGV come from the germline V gene. This CDR3 contains 16 residues. CDR3 region: CASSSPSGGATDTQYF. For the CDR3, the DNA is TGTGCCAGCAGCTCTCCTAGCGGGGGGGCCACAGATACGCAGTATTTT. The full variable domain, in which reference TRBV11-2 and TRBJ2-3 provide the parts outside the CDR3, is EAGVAQSPRYKIIEKRQSVAFWCNPISGHATLYWYQQILGQGPKLLIQFQNNGVVDDSQLPKDRFSAERLKGVDSTLKIQPAKLEDSAVYLCASSSPSGGATDTQYFGPGTRLTVL.

This chain links TRBV19 with TRBJ2-2, with 12 bases lining up with TRBD2. CDR3 size: 17 residues. Per germline, CDR1 LNHDA and CDR2 SQIVND (reference sequence). V shed 2 bases, J shed 5 bases, and the junction held 6 bases outside the gene matches. The CDR3 DNA reads TGTGCCAGTAGTATAAAACTAGCGGGGGGCCTGACCGGGGAGCTGTTTTTT. It translates to CASSIKLAGGLTGELFF.

This rearrangement joins TRBV1 to TRBJ2-5. TRBV1 represents a pseudogene. The CDR3 is 16 residues long. The CDR3 nucleotides read TGCACCAGCAGTCACTTCGCACTGGGACGGACGGAGACCCAGTACTTC. Translated: CTSSHFALGRTETQYF.

The J gene is TRBJ2-1, the V gene TRBV7-3; D possibly corresponds to TRBD2 (6 bases). This CDR3 spans 13 amino acids. Germline V lookup: CDR1 SGHTA, CDR2 FQGTGA. V lost 3 bases and J lost 7, with 10 bases in between. The CDR3: CASSFGGVNEQFF. CDR3 nucleotides: TGTGCCAGCAGCTTTGGAGGGGTAAATGAGCAGTTCTTC. The variable domain in full, completed from reference TRBV7-3 and TRBJ2-1, reads GAGVSQTPSNKVTEKGKYVELRCDPISGHTALYWYRQSLGQGPEFLIYFQGTGAADDSGLPNDRFFAVRPEGSVSTLKIQRTERGDSAVYLCASSFGGVNEQFFGPGTRLTVL.

This clone was observed a few times. V gene TRBV11-2 combines with J gene TRBJ2-2; D unclear. Trimming stripped 3 bases from V and 4 bases from J, with 3 bases between. Germline CDR1 and CDR2: SGHAT and FQNNGV. The CDR3 length is 12 residues. CDR3 region: CASSFITGELFF. The CDR3 bases are TGTGCCAGCAGCTTTATCACCGGGGAGCTGTTTTTT.

The chain carries TRBV29-1 and TRBJ1-1; possible D gene TRBD1, 6 bases. V gave up 7 bases and J gave up 4 bases, with 13 bases separating them. This CDR3 comprises 12 residues. CDR1 is SQVTM and CDR2 is ANQGSEA in the germline V gene. The CDR3 nucleotides are TGCAGCGGCGCGGGGGCTGGCACTGAAGCTTTCTTT. Amino acid sequence: CSGAGAGTEAFF.